Reported below is one TCR beta chain. The age range of participants was about 18 to 90 years, with residence in about two dozen US areas. Cohorts were determined from participant-reported clinical history. This sample is drawn from a study of blood T cell repertoires in COVID-19. Study information: PBMCs, B-cell-depleted T cells, or T cells were the source of the cDNA or gDNA that made up the material.

Germline V CDR1 and CDR2: WNHNN, SYGVQD (reference sequence). The CDR3 extends over 14 amino acids. Trimming at V came to 4 bases and at J to 5 bases, leaving 7 bases not matched to a gene. Original analysis: Nucleated cell counts were estimated from reference gene primer amplification. Some clones are missing from TCRdb's copy, which holds only in-frame ones; the method was immunoSEQ multiplex PCR. Clone size and V and J calls were adopted from that table, with D and trimming inferred from the DNA. The table has approximately 190,000 clones, around 87% seen once. V is TRBV10-1 and J is TRBJ1-1, with 7 bases identical to TRBD1. This clonotype originated in a woman aged 40-49 years in a cohort exposed to, infected with or recovered from COVID-19 (not recorded which). Sample: PBMCs or T cells enriched from blood (not recorded which). CDR3: CASSAWGRGTEAFF. In DNA form, the CDR3 reads TGCGCCAGCAGTGCTTGGGGCAGGGGGACTGAAGCTTTCTTT.